One sample yielded the 9 T cell receptor beta chains listed below, sequenced in a study of cytomegalovirus exposure and HLA in healthy donors. Here immunoSEQ multiplex PCR was the method, and the copy in TCRdb shows in-frame clones only, minus some. The sample includes 130,000 or so clones, 75% to 90% of them seen just once. The sample taken for sequencing was PBMCs. The origin of the receptors is a woman younger than 45 in good health and CMV-seropositive.

CDR3 nucleotides: TGTGCCAGCAGCTTATTAGAGGGGGCCTACGAGCAGTACTTC. Translating it yields CASSLLEGAYEQYF. The chain couples TRBV11-1 to TRBJ2-7; D perhaps matches TRBD1 (6 bases). Trimming removed 2 bases from V and 2 bases from J, with 10 bases in between. The CDR3 extends over 14 amino acids. Germline V gene lookup returns CDR1 SGHAT and CDR2 FQDESV (reference sequence).

The rearrangement links TRBV11-2 to TRBJ1-2, with TRBD1 matching 9 bases. Germline CDR1 is SGHAT and CDR2 is FQNNGV. CDR3 length: 16 residues. The trim removed 7 bases at V and 6 bases at J, leaving 15 bases unmatched. CDR3 sequence (DNA): TGTGCCAGCACCCCGCTAAGGACAGGGGTCGTAGATGGCTACACCTTC. Translation: CASTPLRTGVVDGYTF.

The V and J genes are TRBV14 and TRBJ2-7, with 8 positions matching TRBD1. Germline CDR1 is SGHDN and CDR2 is FVKESK. Trimming cost V 4 bases and J 3 bases; bases outside gene matches: 14. This CDR3 is built from 17 residues. The CDR3 sequence is CASSLGQGQPTYYEQYF. The CDR3 DNA follows: TGTGCCAGCAGCCTAGGACAGGGCCAACCAACATACTACGAGCAGTACTTC.

V and J are TRBV15 and TRBJ2-7; 7 positions match TRBD1. The junction had 3 bases not matched to a gene; V was cut back by 1 base and J by 6 bases. The CDR3 is made up of 13 amino acids. The germline V gene has CDR1 LNHNV and CDR2 YYDKDF (reference sequence). The CDR3 reads CATSRATGAEQYF. CDR3 DNA sequence: TGTGCCACCAGCAGAGCAACAGGGGCCGAGCAGTACTTC.

The CDR3 sequence is CASSYGLSYNEQFF. As DNA, the CDR3 is TGTGCCAGCAGCTACGGACTCAGTTACAATGAGCAGTTCTTC. The rearrangement uses TRBV7-3 and TRBJ2-1; D may be TRBD2 (5 bases). The germline gives CDR1 SGHTA, CDR2 FQGTGA. Between the trimmed V and J ends, which lost 4 bases and 4 bases, there was a span of 11 bases. There are 14 residues in the CDR3. Filled out from reference TRBV7-3 and TRBJ2-1, the complete variable domain reads GAGVSQTPSNKVTEKGKYVELRCDPISGHTALYWYRQSLGQGPEFLIYFQGTGAADDSGLPNDRFFAVRPEGSVSTLKIQRTERGDSAVYLCASSYGLSYNEQFFGPGTRLTVL.

The chain is built from TRBV29-1 and TRBJ2-1; 14 nucleotides agree with TRBD2. Trimming cost V 0 bases and J 2 bases; bases outside gene matches: 6. The CDR3 sequence is 18 residues long. Germline CDR1 SQVTM, CDR2 ANQGSEA. The CDR3 DNA sequence: TGCAGCGTTGAAGATCATGGGACTAGCGGGAGCGCCTACAATGAGCAGTTCTTC. It codes for CSVEDHGTSGSAYNEQFF.

The gene calls are TRBV19 and TRBJ1-1; a weak D match, TRBD1 (5 bases). The CDR3 covers 12 residues. The germline V and J ends were trimmed by 3 bases and 6 bases, with 8 bases remaining between them. The germline V gene encodes CDR1 LNHDA and CDR2 SQIVND (reference sequence). In DNA form, the CDR3 reads TGTGCCAGTAGTATTCGGGGGGCTGAAGCTTTCTTT. This translates into CASSIRGAEAFF.

The chain uses TRBV6-5 and TRBJ2-1, with 8 positions matching TRBD2. CDR3 length: 14 amino acids. CDR1 and CDR2 (germline): MNHEY, SVGAGI. The junction had 5 bases not matched to a gene; V was cut back by 0 bases and J by 10 bases. CDR3 amino acids: CASSYSRLALEQFF. The CDR3 DNA reads TGTGCCAGCAGTTACTCCAGACTAGCGCTGGAGCAGTTCTTC.

The chain couples TRBV13 to TRBJ1-1; D perhaps matches TRBD1 (5 bases). The CDR3 is made up of 13 amino acids. The germline V and J ends were trimmed by 5 bases and 13 bases, with 20 bases remaining between them. In germline, CDR1 is PRHDT, CDR2 FYEKMQ (reference sequence). CDR3 amino acids: CASSIWRGPRGFF. In nucleotides, the CDR3 is TGTGCCAGCAGCATTTGGAGGGGCCCACGAGGTTTCTTT.